This entry lists 27 T cell receptor beta chains sequenced from one sample in a study of control samples from healthy donors and cancer patients. This table comes from immunoSEQ multiplex PCR, and its TCRdb copy is limited to in-frame clones, with some not included. The sample contains about 98,000 clones, 79% of which appear only once. The sequenced sample was blood. Receptor source: a woman in her twenties or thirties in good health.

The chain joins TRBV28 to TRBJ1-1, with a weak D call TRBD1 (6 bases). V was trimmed by 6 bases and J by 3 bases, leaving 8 bases between them. Germline CDR1 reads MDHEN; CDR2 reads SYDVKM. The CDR3 consists of 12 residues. The CDR3 sequence: CASSSGDTEAFF. Written as DNA, the CDR3 is TGTGCCAGCAGCTCAGGGGACACTGAAGCTTTCTTT.

The chain couples TRBV19 to TRBJ2-7; 8 nucleotides line up with TRBD1. The J segment lost 3 bases and the V segment lost 2 bases, leaving 6 bases of the junction unmatched. This CDR3 is built from 15 residues. Germline CDR1 reads LNHDA; CDR2 reads SQIVND (reference sequence). The CDR3 nucleotides read TGTGCCAGTAGTATATCCGGACAGGGCTACTACGAGCAGTACTTC. Its protein product is CASSISGQGYYEQYF.

The chain is built from TRBV7-2 and TRBJ2-3; D remains unclear. Germline-derived CDR1 and CDR2 are SGHTA and FQGNSA. The ends were cut back, 1 base at V and 8 bases at J, with 13 bases in the middle. CDR3 length: 14 residues. CDR3 loop: CASSLDPAWGTQYF. Here the CDR3 DNA reads TGTGCCAGCAGCTTAGACCCGGCCTGGGGTACGCAGTATTTT.

This chain uses TRBV5-1 with TRBJ2-3, with 15 positions matching TRBD2. This CDR3 has 18 residues. The germline V gene has CDR1 SGHRS and CDR2 YFSETQ. V shed 3 bases and J 4 bases; nucleotides not matched to a gene: 9. The CDR3: CASSSIPGLAGGADTQYF. The CDR3, as DNA: TGCGCCAGCAGCTCAATACCGGGACTAGCGGGGGGTGCAGATACGCAGTATTTT. The full variable domain, in which reference TRBV5-1 and TRBJ2-3 provide the parts outside the CDR3, is KAGVTQTPRYLIKTRGQQVTLSCSPISGHRSVSWYQQTPGQGLQFLFEYFSETQRNKGNFPGRFSGRQFSNSRSEMNVSTLELGDSALYLCASSSIPGLAGGADTQYFGPGTRLTVL.

Details on this clone: The same CDR3 also results from other DNA sequences found in this sample. The V and J genes are TRBV6-5 and TRBJ2-2; TRBD2 might be the D (6 bases). Germline V CDR1 and CDR2: MNHEY, SVGAGI. This CDR3 is 15 amino acids long. Trimming left V 6 bases short and J 0 bases short, with 11 bases between. The CDR3 spells CASRPGSANTGELFF. CDR3 coding DNA: TGTGCCAGCAGACCCGGGAGCGCGAACACCGGGGAGCTGTTTTTT.

V usage is TRBV11-3 and J usage is TRBJ2-2; D is uncertain. The CDR3 runs to 14 residues. The germline V gene has CDR1 SGHNT and CDR2 YENEEA. V was clipped by 1 base and J by 1 base, with 4 bases between them. The CDR3 here is CASSLVGNTGELFF. The DNA for the CDR3 is TGTGCCAGCAGCTTAGTAGGGAACACCGGGGAGCTGTTTTTT. The whole variable domain, remainder taken from reference TRBV11-3 and TRBJ2-2, is EAGVVQSPRYKIIEKKQPVAFWCNPISGHNTLYWYLQNLGQGPELLIRYENEEAVDDSQLPKDRFSAERLKGVDSTLKIQPAELGDSAVYLCASSLVGNTGELFFGEGSRLTVL.

The rearrangement uses TRBV11-2 and TRBJ2-5; TRBD2 matches at 8 bases. The length of the CDR3 is 17 residues. V shed 4 bases, J shed 5 bases, and the junction held 15 bases outside the gene matches. Germline CDR1 is SGHAT and CDR2 is FQNNGV. The CDR3 protein is CASSSQRIAGFKETQYF. The CDR3 nucleotides read TGTGCCAGCAGCTCCCAGAGGATAGCGGGGTTTAAGGAGACCCAGTACTTC. Combining the CDR3 with reference TRBV11-2 and TRBJ2-5 gives the whole variable domain EAGVAQSPRYKIIEKRQSVAFWCNPISGHATLYWYQQILGQGPKLLIQFQNNGVVDDSQLPKDRFSAERLKGVDSTLKIQPAKLEDSAVYLCASSSQRIAGFKETQYFGPGTRLLVL.

The rearrangement joins TRBV4-3 to TRBJ1-1, with TRBD1 identical over 8 bases. The trim removed 4 bases at V and 0 bases at J, leaving 4 bases unmatched. The germline gives CDR1 LGHNA, CDR2 YSLEER. This CDR3 is built from 15 residues. CDR3 loop: CASSRRQGMNTEAFF. In DNA, the CDR3 is TGCGCCAGCAGCCGAAGACAGGGGATGAACACTGAAGCTTTCTTT.

In this sample, this clone is medium-sized. The rearrangement joins TRBV15 to TRBJ1-6; D call uncertain. The CDR3 has 13 amino acids. Trimming left V 0 bases short and J 10 bases short, with 7 bases between. CDR1 is LNHNV, CDR2 YYDKDF, per germline (reference sequence). The CDR3 protein is CATSRDPPSPLHF. Written as DNA, the CDR3 is TGTGCCACCAGCAGAGACCCCCCCTCACCCCTCCACTTT.

The gene calls are TRBV19 and TRBJ1-2; no clear D. V gave up 2 bases and J gave up 4 bases, with 8 bases separating them. The CDR3 sequence is 13 residues long. In germline, CDR1 is LNHDA, CDR2 SQIVND (reference sequence). The CDR3 loop reads CASSIRGSYGYTF. The DNA for the CDR3 is TGTGCCAGTAGTATAAGAGGGAGCTATGGCTACACCTTC.

This clone appeared a few times. V usage is TRBV14 and J usage is TRBJ1-3; 9 nucleotides line up with TRBD1. After removal of 4 bases from V and 8 bases from J, the junction contained 9 bases not matched to a gene. Looked up from germline, CDR1 is SGHDN and CDR2 is FVKESK. There are 15 residues in the CDR3. In nucleotides, the CDR3 is TGTGCCAGCAGCCGACTGGACAGGGGTCGACACACCATATATTTT. Protein sequence: CASSRLDRGRHTIYF.

The rearrangement joins TRBV7-9 to TRBJ2-3; D not certain. V lost 5 bases, J lost 2 bases, and 5 bases lay in between. The CDR3 length is 12 residues. Germline V CDR1 and CDR2: SEHNR, FQNEAQ (reference sequence). CDR3 region: CASSLSTDTQYF. CDR3 nucleotides: TGTGCCAGCAGCCTATCCACAGATACGCAGTATTTT.

The table lists this clone with a count of one. A much larger clone lies a single base off, so this may be a read error. The sample has other DNA sequences that encode this CDR3 too. The rearrangement joins TRBV24-1 to TRBJ2-1; D could derive from TRBD1 or TRBD2 (5 bases each). Looked up from germline, CDR1 is KGHDR and CDR2 is SFDVKD. The CDR3 is 12 amino acids. This CDR3 reads CATGGPNNEQFF. In DNA form, the CDR3 reads TGTGCCACCGGGGGACCGAACAATGAGCAATTCTTC.

J is TRBJ1-4 and V is TRBV30; D perhaps matches TRBD1 (5 bases). The CDR3 is 15 residues long. CDR1 and CDR2 from the germline V gene are GTSNPN and SVGIG (reference sequence). Between the trimmed V and J ends, which lost 2 bases and 9 bases, there was a span of 19 bases. CDR3 protein: CAWSPRESFSQKLFF. Written as DNA, the CDR3 is TGTGCCTGGAGTCCCAGGGAGAGTTTTTCCCAAAAACTGTTTTTT.

This rearrangement joins TRBV11-2 to TRBJ1-4, with unresolved D. Trimming pared 5 bases from V and 0 bases from J, leaving 16 bases between. This CDR3 comprises 17 residues. Germline loops: CDR1 SGHAT, CDR2 FQNNGV. CDR3 sequence (DNA): TGTGCCAGCAGCGCCCCCGGAGGCCGAGCAACTAATGAAAAACTGTTTTTT. Its protein is CASSAPGGRATNEKLFF. Using reference TRBV11-2 and TRBJ1-4 for the parts outside the CDR3, the full variable domain is EAGVAQSPRYKIIEKRQSVAFWCNPISGHATLYWYQQILGQGPKLLIQFQNNGVVDDSQLPKDRFSAERLKGVDSTLKIQPAKLEDSAVYLCASSAPGGRATNEKLFFGSGTQLSVL.

The chain uses TRBV4-3 and TRBJ1-1; D remains unclear. CDR3 length equals 14 residues. Germline V gene data show CDR1 as LGHNA and CDR2 as YSLEER. Between the trimmed V and J ends, which lost 2 bases and 1 base, there was a span of 8 bases. CDR3 in DNA: TGCGCCAGCAGCCAAACTCTAGGGAACACTGAAGCTTTCTTT. It encodes CASSQTLGNTEAFF.

CDR3 loop: CASRKDGGQSTDTQYF. The CDR3 DNA is TGTGCCAGCAGAAAAGATGGGGGGCAAAGCACAGATACGCAGTATTTT. V and J are TRBV6-6 and TRBJ2-3; either TRBD1 or TRBD2 may supply D (6 bases each). The CDR3 spans 16 residues. The germline V and J ends were trimmed by 6 bases and 0 bases, with 16 bases remaining between them. Germline V gene data show CDR1 as MNHNY and CDR2 as SVGAGI (reference sequence).

This clone was seen once. The rearrangement links TRBV4-3 to TRBJ1-4; D remains unclear. Germline V lookup: CDR1 LGHNA, CDR2 YSLEER. Trimming took 4 bases from V and 4 from J, leaving 13 bases between them. The CDR3 length is 15 residues. DNA for the CDR3: TGCGCCAGCAGCCCATCGCCAGGCCTTAATGAAAAACTGTTTTTT. Protein sequence: CASSPSPGLNEKLFF.

The J gene is TRBJ2-7, the V gene TRBV18, with unresolved D. The CDR3 contains 16 residues. CDR1 and CDR2 (germline): KGHSH, LQKENI. Trimming pared 4 bases from V and 2 bases from J, leaving 18 bases between. The CDR3 nucleotides read TGTGCCAGCTCACAAAGAAACCTTGGGCTAGCCTACGAGCAGTACTTC. This encodes CASSQRNLGLAYEQYF.

The rearrangement links TRBV30 to TRBJ2-7, with D possibly TRBD2 on 6 matching bases. Trimming removed 0 bases at V and 6 bases at J, with 15 bases between. CDR3 size: 14 residues. CDR1 GTSNPN and CDR2 SVGIG come from the germline V gene (reference sequence). The CDR3 nucleotides read TGTGCCTGGAGTGTGGGACTTGGTGGTGCCGAGCAGTACTTC. Amino acids: CAWSVGLGGAEQYF. Drawing the rest from reference TRBV30 and TRBJ2-7, the complete variable domain is SQTIHQWPATLVQPVGSPLSLECTVEGTSNPNLYWYRQAAGRGLQLLFYSVGIGQISSEVPQNLSASRPQDRQFILSSKKLLLSDSGFYLCAWSVGLGGAEQYFGPGTRLTVT.

The chain combines TRBV12-5 with TRBJ2-7; the match to TRBD2 covers 8 bases. Germline V lookup: CDR1 LGHNT, CDR2 FRNRAP. The junction had 13 bases not matched to a gene; V was cut back by 7 bases and J by 5 bases. This CDR3 is 15 amino acids long. CDR3 in amino acids: CASASPGISGDEQYF. CDR3 coding DNA: TGTGCTAGTGCCTCCCCTGGGATTAGCGGGGACGAGCAGTACTTC.

V and J are TRBV19 and TRBJ1-2; weak D call: TRBD1 (6 bases). The CDR3 has 14 amino acids. V shed 5 bases and J shed 4 bases, with 14 bases lying between them. Germline CDR1 reads LNHDA; CDR2 reads SQIVND (reference sequence). CDR3 loop: CASSPSHRAYGYTF. CDR3 sequence (DNA): TGTGCCAGTAGTCCCTCCCACAGGGCCTATGGCTACACCTTC.

This chain uses TRBV5-1 with TRBJ2-7, with D perhaps TRBD1 or TRBD2 (5 bases each). The CDR3 extends over 14 amino acids. The V and J ends lost 6 bases and 2 bases respectively, with 15 bases between them. Germline-derived CDR1 and CDR2 are SGHRS and YFSETQ. The CDR3 DNA follows: TGCGCCAGCACCCGGGACGCCAAACCCTACGAGCAGTACTTC. Translating it yields CASTRDAKPYEQYF.

The chain is built from TRBV2 and TRBJ1-2; weak D call: TRBD1 (5 bases). Germline V lookup: CDR1 SNHLY, CDR2 FYNNEI. The CDR3 spans 16 residues. Trimming shortened V by 8 bases and J by 2 bases, and 21 bases separated the two germline ends. The CDR3 DNA follows: TGTGCCAGCCGGCGTGGTGGGGTGGGACCGAACTATGGCTACACCTTC. Its protein product is CASRRGGVGPNYGYTF.

The rearrangement uses TRBV5-4 and TRBJ1-6; 7 bases match TRBD1. The CDR3 contains 15 residues. The V gene's germline CDR1 is SGHNT and CDR2 YYREEE (reference sequence). J gave up 7 bases and V 1 base, and 5 bases lay outside the gene matches. CDR3: CASSLNRGNNSPLHF. The CDR3 DNA reads as TGTGCCAGCAGCTTGAACAGGGGTAACAATTCACCCCTCCACTTT.

V gene TRBV7-2 combines with J gene TRBJ2-7; the D gene is possibly TRBD2 (5 bases). This CDR3 spans 14 amino acids. Trimming cost V 4 bases and J 0 bases, with 10 bases left between them. The V gene's germline CDR1 is SGHTA and CDR2 FQGNSA. The CDR3: CASSSSRDSYEQYF. CDR3 bases: TGTGCCAGCAGCTCATCCCGGGACTCCTACGAGCAGTACTTC.

The chain employs TRBV6-6 and TRBJ2-5; 10 nucleotides line up with TRBD1. Trimming cost V 7 bases and J 2 bases; bases outside gene matches: 1. Germline V gene sequence: CDR1 MNHNY, CDR2 SVGAGI (reference sequence). The CDR3 is 13 amino acids. The chain's CDR3 is CASKDRGQETQYF. Written as DNA, the CDR3 is TGTGCCAGCAAGGACAGGGGGCAAGAGACCCAGTACTTC.